Below are 4 T cell receptor beta chains sequenced from a single sample in a study of OX40 agonist ivuxolimab in advanced cancers. Assay used: immunoSEQ multiplex PCR; TCRdb lists only in-frame clones, some missing. The top ten clones hold under 15% of a sample with some 52,000 clones, roughly 88% of them seen once. Sequenced material: CD4+ or CD8+ T cells sorted from blood, taken in a trial of the OX40 agonist ivuxolimab. The receptor set was obtained from an adult with an advanced solid tumor such as melanoma, head and neck, liver or kidney cancer.

This chain links TRBV5-1 with TRBJ2-5; 11 nucleotides match TRBD2. The germline V gene has CDR1 SGHRS and CDR2 YFSETQ. This CDR3 has 15 amino acids. V gave up 0 bases and J gave up 5 bases; unmatched junction bases: 3. The CDR3, as DNA: TGCGCCAGCAGCTTGGTAGGGACTAGCGGCGAGACCCAGTACTTC. Encoded protein: CASSLVGTSGETQYF.

The chain uses TRBV28 and TRBJ1-2; a possible D gene is TRBD1 (6 bases). CDR3 length equals 16 residues. Per the germline V gene, CDR1 is MDHEN and CDR2 is SYDVKM. V was pared by 7 bases and J by 1 base, with 19 bases between. The CDR3 DNA reads as TGTGCCAGCACTCGATTGAAGGACAGCCTTAACTATGGCTACACCTTC. Amino acids: CASTRLKDSLNYGYTF.

The genes are TRBV7-6 and TRBJ1-1; D not resolved. Deletions cut 2 bases from V and 1 base from J, with 11 bases between. Germline CDR1 SGHVS, CDR2 FNYEAQ. The CDR3 length is 15 residues. The CDR3 DNA reads as TGTGCCAGCAGCTTAATGGCAGGTTCGAACACTGAAGCTTTCTTT. This codes for CASSLMAGSNTEAFF.

This clone has only one observation. The rearrangement uses TRBV5-1 and TRBJ1-6, with D possibly being TRBD1 (6 bases). V was trimmed by 2 bases and J by 0 bases, leaving 9 bases between them. Germline V gives CDR1 SGHRS, CDR2 YFSETQ. This CDR3 contains 16 residues. CDR3 sequence (DNA): TGCGCCAGCAGCTTAGGGGGGGACTCCTATAATTCACCCCTCCACTTT. It encodes CASSLGGDSYNSPLHF.